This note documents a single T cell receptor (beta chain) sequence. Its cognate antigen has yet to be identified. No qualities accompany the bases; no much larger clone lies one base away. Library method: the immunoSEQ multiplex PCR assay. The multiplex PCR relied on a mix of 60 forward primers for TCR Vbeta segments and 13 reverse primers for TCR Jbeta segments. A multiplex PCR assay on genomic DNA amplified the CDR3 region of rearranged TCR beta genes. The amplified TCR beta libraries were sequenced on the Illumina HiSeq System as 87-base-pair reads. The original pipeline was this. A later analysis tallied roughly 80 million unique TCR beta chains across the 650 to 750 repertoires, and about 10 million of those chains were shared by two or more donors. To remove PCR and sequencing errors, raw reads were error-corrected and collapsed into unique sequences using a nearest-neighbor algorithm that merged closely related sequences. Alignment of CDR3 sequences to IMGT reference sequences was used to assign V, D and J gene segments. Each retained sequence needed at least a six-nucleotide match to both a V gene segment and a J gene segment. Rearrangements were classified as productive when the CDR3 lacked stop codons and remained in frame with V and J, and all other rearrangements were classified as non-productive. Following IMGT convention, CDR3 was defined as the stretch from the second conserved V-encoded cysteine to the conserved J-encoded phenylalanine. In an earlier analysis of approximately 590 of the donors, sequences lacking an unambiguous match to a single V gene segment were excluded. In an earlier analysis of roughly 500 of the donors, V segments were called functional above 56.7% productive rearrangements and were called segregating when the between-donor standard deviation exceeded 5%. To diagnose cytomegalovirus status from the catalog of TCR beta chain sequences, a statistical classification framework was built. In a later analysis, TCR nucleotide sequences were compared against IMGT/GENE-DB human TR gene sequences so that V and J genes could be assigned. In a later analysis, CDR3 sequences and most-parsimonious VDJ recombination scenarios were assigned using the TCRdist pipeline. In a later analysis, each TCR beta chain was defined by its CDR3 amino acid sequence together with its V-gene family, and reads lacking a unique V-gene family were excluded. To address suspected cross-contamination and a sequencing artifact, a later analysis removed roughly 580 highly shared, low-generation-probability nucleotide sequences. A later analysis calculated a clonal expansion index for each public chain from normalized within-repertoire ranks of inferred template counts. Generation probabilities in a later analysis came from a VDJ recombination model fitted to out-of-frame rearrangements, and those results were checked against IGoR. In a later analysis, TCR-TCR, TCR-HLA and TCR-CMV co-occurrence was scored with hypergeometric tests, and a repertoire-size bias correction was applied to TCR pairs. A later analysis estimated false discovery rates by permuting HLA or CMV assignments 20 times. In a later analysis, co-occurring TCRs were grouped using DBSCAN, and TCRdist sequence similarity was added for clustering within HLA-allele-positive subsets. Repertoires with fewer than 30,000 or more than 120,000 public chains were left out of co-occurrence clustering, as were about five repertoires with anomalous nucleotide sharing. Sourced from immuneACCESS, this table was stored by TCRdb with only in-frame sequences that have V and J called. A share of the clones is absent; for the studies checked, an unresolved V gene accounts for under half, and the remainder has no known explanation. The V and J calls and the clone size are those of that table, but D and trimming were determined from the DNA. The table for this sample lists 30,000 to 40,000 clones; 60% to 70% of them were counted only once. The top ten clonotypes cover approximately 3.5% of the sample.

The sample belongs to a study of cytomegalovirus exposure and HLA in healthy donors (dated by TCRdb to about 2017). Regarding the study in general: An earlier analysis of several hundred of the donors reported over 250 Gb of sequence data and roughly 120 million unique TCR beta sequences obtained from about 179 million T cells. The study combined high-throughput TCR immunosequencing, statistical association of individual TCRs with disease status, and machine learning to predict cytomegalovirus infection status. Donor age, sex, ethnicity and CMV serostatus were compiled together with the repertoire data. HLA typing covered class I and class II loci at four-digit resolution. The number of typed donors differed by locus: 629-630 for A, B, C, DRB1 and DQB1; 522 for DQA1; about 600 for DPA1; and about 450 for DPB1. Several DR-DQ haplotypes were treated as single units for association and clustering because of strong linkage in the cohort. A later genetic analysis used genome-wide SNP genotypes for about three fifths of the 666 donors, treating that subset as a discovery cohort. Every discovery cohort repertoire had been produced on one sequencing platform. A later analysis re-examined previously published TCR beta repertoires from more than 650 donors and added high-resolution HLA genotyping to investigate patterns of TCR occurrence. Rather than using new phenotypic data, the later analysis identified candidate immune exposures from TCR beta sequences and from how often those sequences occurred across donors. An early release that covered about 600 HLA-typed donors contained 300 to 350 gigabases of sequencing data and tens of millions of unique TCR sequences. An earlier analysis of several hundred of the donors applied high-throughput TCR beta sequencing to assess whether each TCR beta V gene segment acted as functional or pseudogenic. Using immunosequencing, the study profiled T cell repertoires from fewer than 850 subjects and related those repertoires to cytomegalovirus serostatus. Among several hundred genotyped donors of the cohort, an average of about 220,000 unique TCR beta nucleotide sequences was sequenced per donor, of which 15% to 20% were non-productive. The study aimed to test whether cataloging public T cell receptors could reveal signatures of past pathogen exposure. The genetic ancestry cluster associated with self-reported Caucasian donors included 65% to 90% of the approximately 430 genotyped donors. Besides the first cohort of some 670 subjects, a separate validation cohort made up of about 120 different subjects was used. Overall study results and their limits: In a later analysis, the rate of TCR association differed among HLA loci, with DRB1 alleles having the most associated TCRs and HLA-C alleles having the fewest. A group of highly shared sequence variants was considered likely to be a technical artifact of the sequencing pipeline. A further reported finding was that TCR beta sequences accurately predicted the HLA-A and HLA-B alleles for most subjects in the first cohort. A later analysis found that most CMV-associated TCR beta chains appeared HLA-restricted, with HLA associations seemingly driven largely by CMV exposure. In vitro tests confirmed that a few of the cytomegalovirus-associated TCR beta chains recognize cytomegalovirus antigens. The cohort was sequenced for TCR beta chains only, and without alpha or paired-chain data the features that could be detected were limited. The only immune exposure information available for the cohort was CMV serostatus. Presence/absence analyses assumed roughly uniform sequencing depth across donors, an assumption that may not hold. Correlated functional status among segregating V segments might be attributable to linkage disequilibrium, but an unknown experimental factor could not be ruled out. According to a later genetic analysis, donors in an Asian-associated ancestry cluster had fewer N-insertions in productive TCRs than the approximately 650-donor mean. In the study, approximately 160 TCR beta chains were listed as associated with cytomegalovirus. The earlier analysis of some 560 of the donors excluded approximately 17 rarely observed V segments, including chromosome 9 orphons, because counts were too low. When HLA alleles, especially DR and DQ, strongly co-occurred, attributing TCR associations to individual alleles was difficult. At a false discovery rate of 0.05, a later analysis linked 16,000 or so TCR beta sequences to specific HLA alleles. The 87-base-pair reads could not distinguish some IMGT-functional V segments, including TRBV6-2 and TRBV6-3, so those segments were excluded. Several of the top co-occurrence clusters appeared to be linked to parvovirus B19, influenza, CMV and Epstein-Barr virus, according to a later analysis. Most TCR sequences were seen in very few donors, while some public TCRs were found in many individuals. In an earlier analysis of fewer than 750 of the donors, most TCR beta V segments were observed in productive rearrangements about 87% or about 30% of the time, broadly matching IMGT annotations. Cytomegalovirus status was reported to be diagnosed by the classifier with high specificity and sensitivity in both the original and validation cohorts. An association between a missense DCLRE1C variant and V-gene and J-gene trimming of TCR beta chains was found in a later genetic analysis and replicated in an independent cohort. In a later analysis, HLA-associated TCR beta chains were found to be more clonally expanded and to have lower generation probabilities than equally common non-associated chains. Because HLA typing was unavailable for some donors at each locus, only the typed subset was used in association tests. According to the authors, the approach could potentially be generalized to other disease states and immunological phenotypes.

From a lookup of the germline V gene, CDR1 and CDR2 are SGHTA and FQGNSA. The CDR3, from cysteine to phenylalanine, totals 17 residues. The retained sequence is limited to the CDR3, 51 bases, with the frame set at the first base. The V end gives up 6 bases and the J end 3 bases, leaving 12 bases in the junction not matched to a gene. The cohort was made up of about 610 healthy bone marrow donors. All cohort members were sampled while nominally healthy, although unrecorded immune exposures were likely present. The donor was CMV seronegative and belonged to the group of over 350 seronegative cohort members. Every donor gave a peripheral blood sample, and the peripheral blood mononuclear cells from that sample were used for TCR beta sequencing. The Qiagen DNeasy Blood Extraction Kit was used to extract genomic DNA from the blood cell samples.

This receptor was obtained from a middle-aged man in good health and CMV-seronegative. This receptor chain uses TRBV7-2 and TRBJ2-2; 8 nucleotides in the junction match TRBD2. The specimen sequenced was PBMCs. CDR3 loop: CASRVSGGTQYTGELFF. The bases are TGTGCCAGCAGAGTATCGGGGGGGACCCAGTACACCGGGGAGCTGTTTTTT.